One and the same sample provided the 30 T cell receptor beta chains below, sequenced in a study of blood T cell repertoires in COVID-19. TCRdb keeps only in-frame clones here, not all; method: immunoSEQ multiplex PCR. The repertoire has roughly 160,000 clones, 74% of them found once; the top ten carry under 3.5%. Sequenced input: peripheral blood. These receptors originate from a woman at least 80 years old with acute or convalescent COVID-19.

The genes are TRBV3-1 (or the pseudogene TRBV3-2) and TRBJ2-4; 9 bases map to TRBD1. Germline CDR1 reads LGHDT; CDR2 reads YNNKEL (reference sequence). The junction had 7 bases not matched to a gene; V was cut back by 3 bases and J by 16 bases. This CDR3 spans 12 amino acids. CDR3 nucleotides: TGTGCCAGCAGCCAGGAACAGGGGGCGAGTTACTTC. Its translation is CASSQEQGASYF.

This CDR3 reads CASSSGLAGRTDTQYF. For the CDR3, the DNA is TGTGCCAGCAGCTCAGGACTAGCGGGGCGCACAGATACGCAGTATTTT. V is TRBV5-4 and J is TRBJ2-3, with TRBD2 matching 12 bases. The CDR3 sequence is 16 residues long. The trim removed 3 bases at V and 1 base at J, leaving 3 bases unmatched. The germline CDR1 and CDR2 sequences are SGHNT and YYREEE (reference sequence).

This chain joins TRBV6-2 or TRBV6-3 and TRBJ2-5; 7 nucleotides align to TRBD2. This CDR3 is 13 amino acids long. CDR1 MNHEY and CDR2 SVGEGT come from the germline V gene. The junction had 2 bases not matched to a gene; V was cut back by 2 bases and J by 5 bases. For the CDR3, the DNA is TGTGCCAGCAGTTACGAGGGAGGGGAGACCCAGTACTTC. This gives the protein CASSYEGGETQYF.

V usage is TRBV19 and J usage is TRBJ2-3; 7 nucleotides align to TRBD1. Trimming at V came to 6 bases and at J to 3 bases, leaving 3 bases not matched to a gene. From germline, CDR1 is LNHDA and CDR2 SQIVND (reference sequence). CDR3 length: 13 amino acids. For the CDR3, the DNA is TGTGCCAGTAGACCGGGACAGACAGATACGCAGTATTTT. It specifies CASRPGQTDTQYF. The full variable domain, rest sourced from reference TRBV19 and TRBJ2-3, is DGGITQSPKYLFRKEGQNVTLSCEQNLNHDAMYWYRQDPGQGLRLIYYSQIVNDFQKGDIAEGYSVSREKKESFPLTVTSAQKNPTAFYLCASRPGQTDTQYFGPGTRLTVL.

The chain employs TRBV28 and TRBJ1-2, with D maybe TRBD1 (6 bases). The ends were cut back, 5 bases at V and 5 bases at J, with 18 bases in the middle. The CDR3 is made up of 15 amino acids. In germline, CDR1 is MDHEN, CDR2 SYDVKM. The CDR3 region has the DNA TGTGCCAGCAGTCCGCCCGGACAGCATCATTATGGCTACACCTTC. Amino acid sequence: CASSPPGQHHYGYTF.

V is TRBV15 and J is TRBJ1-5; perhaps TRBD1 as D (5 bases). The CDR3 spans 14 residues. CDR1 is LNHNV, CDR2 YYDKDF, per germline (reference sequence). Trimming left V 1 base short and J 4 bases short, with 8 bases between. The CDR3 DNA sequence: TGTGCCACCAGCAGAGGACAGCTAAATCAGCCCCAGCATTTT. It specifies CATSRGQLNQPQHF.

The genes are TRBV28 and TRBJ2-7; D is undetermined. The CDR3 sequence is 13 residues long. V dropped 4 bases and J dropped 1 base, with 8 bases sitting between them. Germline V CDR1 and CDR2: MDHEN, SYDVKM. DNA for the CDR3: TGTGCCAGCAGTTGGGCTTCGTCCTACGAGCAGTACTTC. Translation gives CASSWASSYEQYF.

This clone was counted only a few times. The chain uses TRBV27 and TRBJ1-4, with a tentative D call TRBD1 (5 bases). In germline, CDR1 is MNHEY, CDR2 SMNVEV (reference sequence). The CDR3 is 15 amino acids. Trimming cost V 0 bases and J 7 bases, with 12 bases left between them. Here the CDR3 DNA reads TGTGCCAGCAGTTTATCGATGGGGCCACTTGAAAAACTGTTTTTT. Translation gives CASSLSMGPLEKLFF.

The CDR3 DNA is TGCGCCAGCAGCCGGGACAGGGGTAACACTGAAGCTTTCTTT. Its protein product is CASSRDRGNTEAFF. The chain employs TRBV5-1 and TRBJ1-1; TRBD1 agrees at 10 bases. The CDR3 covers 14 residues. V was clipped by 4 bases and J by 2 bases; unmatched bases: 2. Per the germline V gene, CDR1 is SGHRS and CDR2 is YFSETQ.

The chain couples TRBV28 to TRBJ2-7; 8 positions match TRBD1. The CDR3 runs to 16 residues. The junction had 17 bases not matched to a gene; V was cut back by 7 bases and J by 6 bases. Germline CDR1 MDHEN, CDR2 SYDVKM. The CDR3 reads CASTLGGTGLLAEQYF. Here the CDR3 DNA reads TGTGCCAGCACCCTAGGGGGGACAGGCCTGTTGGCCGAGCAGTACTTC.

The chain employs TRBV19 and TRBJ1-6; 7 bases match TRBD1. The CDR3 sequence is 16 residues long. The V gene end was trimmed by 7 bases and the J gene end by 5 bases; junction bases not matched to a gene: 11. CDR1 and CDR2 (germline): LNHDA, SQIVND (reference sequence). The CDR3 DNA follows: TGTGCCAGTACCTCCCTGACAGGGTCCCATAATTCACCCCTCCACTTT. It translates to CASTSLTGSHNSPLHF.

This chain joins TRBV5-1 and TRBJ2-2, with 7 bases aligning to TRBD2. J lost 4 bases, V lost 0 bases, and 9 bases had no gene match. The CDR3 totals 17 residues. Germline-derived CDR1 and CDR2 are SGHRS and YFSETQ. The DNA of the CDR3 is TGCGCCAGCAGCTTGGCCCGCCCCGCTAGCGGCACCGGGGAGCTGTTTTTT. Translating it yields CASSLARPASGTGELFF.

This clone was detected once. The rearrangement uses TRBV6-2 or TRBV6-3 and TRBJ2-3; 9 nucleotides match TRBD2. The V segment lost 3 bases and the J segment 2 bases; nucleotides outside the gene matches: 15. Germline CDR1 reads MNHEY; CDR2 reads SVGEGT. The CDR3 spans 19 residues. The DNA for the CDR3 is TGTGCCAGCAGTTATCCTGCGGGGGTAGCGGGAGTGTCCACAGATACGCAGTATTTT. It specifies CASSYPAGVAGVSTDTQYF.

V gene TRBV2 combines with J gene TRBJ2-5, with D uncertain. CDR1 is SNHLY and CDR2 is FYNNEI in the germline V gene. The CDR3 length is 14 residues. V lost 4 bases and J 1 base, leaving 10 bases between the germline ends. The CDR3 DNA is TGTGCCAGCAGTGGACACGGAAGCCAAGAGACCCAGTACTTC. Its translation is CASSGHGSQETQYF. Looking up the rest from reference TRBV2 and TRBJ2-5 gives the full variable domain: EPEVTQTPSHQVTQMGQEVILRCVPISNHLYFYWYRQILGQKVEFLVSFYNNEISEKSEIFDDQFSVERPDGSNFTLKIRSTKLEDSAMYFCASSGHGSQETQYFGPGTRLLVL.

This chain links TRBV30 with TRBJ2-1; 7 nucleotides agree with TRBD2. With 4 bases clipped from V and 0 bases from J, the junction kept 3 bases outside the gene matches. Germline V gene data show CDR1 as GTSNPN and CDR2 as SVGIG (reference sequence). There are 14 residues in the CDR3. This chain's CDR3 is CAWTKRGSYNEQFF. The CDR3, as DNA: TGTGCCTGGACAAAGCGGGGCTCCTACAATGAGCAGTTCTTC. Full variable domain (rest looked up from reference TRBV30 and TRBJ2-1): SQTIHQWPATLVQPVGSPLSLECTVEGTSNPNLYWYRQAAGRGLQLLFYSVGIGQISSEVPQNLSASRPQDRQFILSSKKLLLSDSGFYLCAWTKRGSYNEQFFGPGTRLTVL.

The V call is TRBV23-1, the J call TRBJ2-7; 13 nucleotides line up with TRBD2. TRBV23-1 is annotated as an ORF whose role is uncertain. Trimming cost V 2 bases and J 3 bases; bases outside gene matches: 4. CDR3 length: 16 residues. For the CDR3, the DNA is TGCGCCAGCAGTCAACGGGGACTAGCGGGGTACTACGAGCAGTACTTC. Translation gives CASSQRGLAGYYEQYF.

This clone showed up many times. J is TRBJ2-1 and V is TRBV25-1; weak D call: TRBD2 (5 bases). The CDR3 sequence is 11 residues long. Per germline, CDR1 MGHDK and CDR2 SYGVNS. V lost 4 bases and J 15 bases, leaving 13 bases between the germline ends. CDR3 protein: CASSAGLSGFF. The CDR3 DNA reads as TGTGCCAGCAGTGCTGGACTTTCCGGGTTCTTC.

The CDR3 region is CASITTARPYSGNTIYF. The CDR3 bases are TGCGCCAGCATAACCACAGCAAGGCCTTACTCTGGAAACACCATATATTTT. The J gene is TRBJ1-3, the V gene TRBV10-1; no reliable D call. This CDR3 has 17 amino acids. Germline V gene data show CDR1 as WNHNN and CDR2 as SYGVQD (reference sequence). The V gene lost 7 bases and the J gene lost 0 bases, with 19 bases spanning the gap.

This rearrangement joins TRBV19 to TRBJ1-4; TRBD1 is a possible D gene (5 bases). Germline V gene sequence: CDR1 LNHDA, CDR2 SQIVND (reference sequence). The V end lost 6 bases, the J end lost 4 bases, and 15 bases lay between the germline ends. The CDR3 runs 15 residues. The CDR3 sequence: CASSPASGHNEKLFF. CDR3 in DNA: TGTGCCAGTAGCCCCGCGTCCGGACATAATGAAAAACTGTTTTTT.

This chain uses TRBV28 with TRBJ2-1, with D tentatively TRBD2 (7 bases). Trimming took off 4 bases at V and 4 bases at J, with 17 bases between the two ends. The CDR3 is made up of 16 amino acids. Germline-derived CDR1 and CDR2 are MDHEN and SYDVKM. The CDR3 protein is CASSSTGGDHYNEQFF. The CDR3 DNA follows: TGTGCCAGCAGTTCCACGGGGGGCGACCATTACAATGAGCAGTTCTTC.

Regarding this clone: The same CDR3 also results from other DNA sequences found in this sample. The chain uses TRBV28 and TRBJ2-7; TRBD2 matches 7 bases. V was pared by 2 bases and J by 0 bases, with 4 bases of the junction left unmatched. CDR1 is MDHEN, CDR2 SYDVKM, per germline. The CDR3 covers 15 residues. In DNA form, the CDR3 reads TGTGCCAGCAGTTTAGCGGGGGAAGGCTCCTACGAGCAGTACTTC. It is translated as CASSLAGEGSYEQYF.

The V and J genes are TRBV5-1 and TRBJ2-3; D may be TRBD1 (6 bases). The germline CDR1 and CDR2 sequences are SGHRS and YFSETQ. This CDR3 region has 15 residues. The ends were cut back, 4 bases at V and 0 bases at J, with 12 bases in the middle. DNA of the CDR3: TGCGCCAGCAGCCCAGGACAGTTAAGCACAGATACGCAGTATTTT. It translates to CASSPGQLSTDTQYF.

V and J are TRBV6-2 or TRBV6-3 and TRBJ1-2, with D perhaps matching TRBD1 (6 bases). The germline V gene has CDR1 MNHEY and CDR2 SVGEGT. CDR3 length: 14 amino acids. V was trimmed by 0 bases and J by 8 bases, leaving 13 bases between them. DNA of the CDR3: TGTGCCAGCAGTTACTCGGCACAGGGCGACGGCTACACCTTC. Protein sequence: CASSYSAQGDGYTF.

V gene TRBV10-3 combines with J gene TRBJ2-7, with D possibly matching TRBD2 (6 bases). Germline CDR1 is ENHRY and CDR2 is SYGVKD. The CDR3 covers 14 residues. The ends were cut back, 7 bases at V and 6 bases at J, with 19 bases in the middle. CDR3 DNA: TGTGCCATCATGGCGGGACGGGGATCTTTCGAGCAGTACTTC. Its protein product is CAIMAGRGSFEQYF.

J is TRBJ2-7 and V is TRBV4-2; 10 bases agree with TRBD2. The CDR3 is 18 amino acids. Germline values: CDR1 LGHNA, CDR2 YNFKEQ. J lost 2 bases, V lost 2 bases, and 12 bases had no gene match. The chain's CDR3 is CASSQLLGPAGGAYEQYF. As DNA, the CDR3 is TGTGCCAGCAGCCAACTGCTAGGTCCAGCGGGAGGGGCCTACGAGCAGTACTTC.

The V gene is TRBV25-1, the J gene TRBJ1-4; the match to TRBD1 covers 7 bases. In germline, CDR1 is MGHDK, CDR2 SYGVNS. The V gene end was trimmed by 6 bases and the J gene end by 6 bases; junction bases not matched to a gene: 7. The CDR3 length is 14 residues. The CDR3 loop is CASSGTVAHEKLFF. In DNA form, the CDR3 reads TGTGCCAGCAGCGGGACAGTGGCACATGAAAAACTGTTTTTT.

The chain links TRBV7-2 to TRBJ2-7; 8 nucleotides line up with TRBD2. V lost 4 bases to trimming and J lost 2 bases; unmatched junction nucleotides: 7. There are 15 residues in the CDR3. Germline-derived CDR1 and CDR2 are SGHTA and FQGNSA. The CDR3: CASSYASGFAYEQYF. DNA of the CDR3: TGTGCCAGCAGCTACGCTAGCGGGTTCGCCTACGAGCAGTACTTC.

The genes are TRBV10-3 and TRBJ1-3, with D maybe TRBD1 (6 bases). This CDR3 is built from 15 residues. CDR1 ENHRY and CDR2 SYGVKD come from the germline V gene. Trimming removed 6 bases at V and 3 bases at J, with 15 bases between. In DNA form, the CDR3 reads TGTGCCATCAGGCCACAGGGCGGTAATGGAAACACCATATATTTT. This gives the protein CAIRPQGGNGNTIYF.

The chain joins TRBV27 to TRBJ1-5; the D is unclear. Germline V gene lookup returns CDR1 MNHEY and CDR2 SMNVEV (reference sequence). The CDR3 extends over 13 amino acids. V shed 3 bases and J shed 2 bases, with 5 bases lying between them. The CDR3 nucleotides are TGTGCCAGCAGTTTCGTTGGCAATCAGCCCCAGCATTTT. Translating gives CASSFVGNQPQHF.

The chain joins TRBV28 to TRBJ2-1, with 9 nucleotides matching TRBD2. The CDR3 contains 16 residues. Germline loops: CDR1 MDHEN, CDR2 SYDVKM. J was trimmed by 5 bases and V by 8 bases; bases with no gene match: 13. The CDR3 coding sequence is TGTGCCAGCGGCTACGGGGGTCTAGCGGGGAACAATGAGCAGTTCTTC. Encoded protein: CASGYGGLAGNNEQFF.